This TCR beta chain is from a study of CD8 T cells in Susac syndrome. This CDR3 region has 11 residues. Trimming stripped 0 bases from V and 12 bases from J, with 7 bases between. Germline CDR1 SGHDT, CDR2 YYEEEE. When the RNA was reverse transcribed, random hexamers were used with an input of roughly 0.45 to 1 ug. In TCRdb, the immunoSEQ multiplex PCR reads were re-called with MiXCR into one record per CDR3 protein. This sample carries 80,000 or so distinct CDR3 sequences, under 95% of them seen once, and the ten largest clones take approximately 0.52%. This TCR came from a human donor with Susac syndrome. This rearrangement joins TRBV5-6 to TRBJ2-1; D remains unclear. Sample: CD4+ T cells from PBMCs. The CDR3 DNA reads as TGTGCCAGCAGCTTGGGTGTTGGGCAGTTCTTC. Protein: CASSLGVGQFF.